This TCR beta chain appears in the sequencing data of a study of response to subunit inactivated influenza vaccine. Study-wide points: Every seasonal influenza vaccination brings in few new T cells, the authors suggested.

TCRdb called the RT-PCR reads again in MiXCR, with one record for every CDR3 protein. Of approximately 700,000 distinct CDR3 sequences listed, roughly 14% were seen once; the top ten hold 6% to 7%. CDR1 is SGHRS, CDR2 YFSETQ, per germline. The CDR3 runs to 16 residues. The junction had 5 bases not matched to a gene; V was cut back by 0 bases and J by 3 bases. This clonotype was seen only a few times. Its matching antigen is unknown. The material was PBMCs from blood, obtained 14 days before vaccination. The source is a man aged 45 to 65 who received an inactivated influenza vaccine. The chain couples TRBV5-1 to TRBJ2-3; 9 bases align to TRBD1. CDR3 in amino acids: CASSLDRGLLTDTQYF. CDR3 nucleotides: TGCGCCAGCAGCTTGGACAGGGGGCTGTTAACAGATACGCAGTATTTT.